These 31 T cell receptor beta chains were all obtained from the same sample, sequenced in a study of monozygotic twins with inflammatory bowel disease. Reanalyzing the 5' RACE reads, TCRdb keeps one entry per CDR3 protein, without DNA. This specimen shows about 160,000 distinct CDR3 sequences; the ten leading clones hold 2.8%. The sample was blood. The source is a human donor with ulcerative colitis or Crohn's disease, or a healthy co-twin of an affected twin (not recorded which).

The V call is TRBV18, the J call TRBJ2-3. The V gene's germline CDR1 is KGHSH and CDR2 LQKENI. The CDR3 sequence is 15 residues long. The CDR3 region is CASSPTQTSTDTQYF.

CDR3: CASSLGQGIVEDTQYF. The V gene is TRBV5-1, the J gene TRBJ2-3; TCRdb names TRBD1, which stays unverified in the absence of DNA. The germline gives CDR1 SGHRS, CDR2 YFSETQ. CDR3 size: 16 residues.

J is TRBJ1-2 and V is TRBV29-1. CDR1 SQVTM and CDR2 ANQGSEA come from the germline V gene. CDR3 length equals 11 residues. CDR3 amino acids: CSAAASHGYTF. Full variable domain (remainder filled in from reference TRBV29-1 and TRBJ1-2): SAVISQKPSRDICQRGTSLTIQCQVDSQVTMMFWYRQQPGQSLTLIATANQGSEATYESGFVIDKFPISRPNLTFSTLTVSNMSPEDSSIYLCSAAASHGYTFGSGTRLTVV.

The chain uses TRBV28 and TRBJ1-5; TCRdb's D gene call, TRBD1, goes unchecked for lack of DNA. CDR3 length: 15 residues. Germline CDR1 MDHEN, CDR2 SYDVKM. This CDR3 is CASSSPGQGNQPQHF. The full variable domain, in which reference TRBV28 and TRBJ1-5 provide the parts outside the CDR3, is DVKVTQSSRYLVKRTGEKVFLECVQDMDHENMFWYRQDPGLGLRLIYFSYDVKMKEKGDIPEGYSVSREKKERFSLILESASTNQTSMYLCASSSPGQGNQPQHFGDGTRLSIL.

The CDR3 region is CASSLRPVAGELFF. The J gene is TRBJ2-2, the V gene TRBV5-1; the D call from TCRdb, TRBD2, cannot be confirmed without DNA. The CDR3 is 14 residues long. The germline gives CDR1 SGHRS, CDR2 YFSETQ.

The J gene is TRBJ1-2, the V gene TRBV7-2; the D call from TCRdb, TRBD1, cannot be confirmed without DNA. In germline, CDR1 is SGHTA, CDR2 FQGNSA. The CDR3 consists of 17 residues. CDR3 sequence reads: CASSLAQGAEERYGYTF.

This rearrangement joins TRBV28 to TRBJ2-7; lacking DNA, the TRBD2 call made by TCRdb goes unchecked. Germline loops: CDR1 MDHEN, CDR2 SYDVKM. The CDR3 consists of 14 residues. The CDR3 reads CASAKTSIYYEQYF.

J is TRBJ2-1 and V is TRBV4-2; TCRdb's D call, TRBD2, is unchecked because there is no DNA. The length of the CDR3 is 13 residues. Germline lookup yields CDR1 LGHNA and CDR2 YNFKEQ. The CDR3 sequence: CASGTSGRDEQFF.

This rearrangement joins TRBV29-1 to TRBJ1-1; TCRdb selects TRBD1, and the lack of DNA leaves this call unchecked. CDR1 and CDR2 (germline): SQVTM, ANQGSEA. This CDR3 region has 14 residues. CDR3 residues: CSVDLTAMNTEAFF.

V is TRBV5-1 and J is TRBJ2-2; absent DNA, TCRdb's TRBD1 call cannot be checked. Per germline, CDR1 SGHRS and CDR2 YFSETQ. The CDR3 loop spans 17 amino acids. CDR3 in amino acids: CASSYGQGKEGTGELFF.

The chain couples TRBV28 to TRBJ2-7; TCRdb's assignment of TRBD1 cannot be checked, as there is no DNA. This CDR3 has 15 residues. Germline CDR1 and CDR2: MDHEN and SYDVKM. The CDR3 region is CASSRQGSEYYEQYF.

The V gene is TRBV21-1, the J gene TRBJ2-7; TCRdb gives TRBD1 as the D gene, but with no DNA this cannot be confirmed. TRBV21-1 is given as a pseudogene. The CDR3 consists of 15 residues. Here the CDR3 reads CASSPKRDSAYEQYF.

This chain links TRBV7-2 with TRBJ2-7; TCRdb selects TRBD1, and the lack of DNA leaves this call unchecked. The CDR3 is 15 residues long. CDR1 SGHTA and CDR2 FQGNSA come from the germline V gene. CDR3 sequence reads: CASSLAGLGGYEQYF.

The chain uses TRBV6-2 or TRBV6-3 and TRBJ2-2; TCRdb indicates TRBD2, and absent DNA this call remains unverified. The CDR3 loop spans 16 amino acids. CDR1 and CDR2 from the germline V gene are MNHEY and SVGEGT. CDR3 residues: CASSDGLAGNTGELFF.

The V call is TRBV5-1, the J call TRBJ2-3; as DNA is missing, the TRBD1 call by TCRdb cannot be tested. Germline values: CDR1 SGHRS, CDR2 YFSETQ. The CDR3 runs to 16 residues. CDR3 loop: CASSLDGRTSTDTQYF.

The chain recombines TRBV28 with TRBJ2-5; TCRdb outputs TRBD2, but without DNA this stays unchecked. Germline lookup yields CDR1 MDHEN and CDR2 SYDVKM. The CDR3 is 17 amino acids. The CDR3 sequence: CASSPHLGLAGEETQYF. Using reference TRBV28 and TRBJ2-5 for the parts outside the CDR3, the full variable domain is DVKVTQSSRYLVKRTGEKVFLECVQDMDHENMFWYRQDPGLGLRLIYFSYDVKMKEKGDIPEGYSVSREKKERFSLILESASTNQTSMYLCASSPHLGLAGEETQYFGPGTRLLVL.

V is TRBV28 and J is TRBJ2-7; TCRdb's D call of TRBD1 is untestable without DNA. Per germline, CDR1 MDHEN and CDR2 SYDVKM. The CDR3 extends over 12 amino acids. CDR3 loop: CASRPGVSEQYF. Based on the CDR3 plus reference TRBV28 and TRBJ2-7, the full variable domain is DVKVTQSSRYLVKRTGEKVFLECVQDMDHENMFWYRQDPGLGLRLIYFSYDVKMKEKGDIPEGYSVSREKKERFSLILESASTNQTSMYLCASRPGVSEQYFGPGTRLTVT.

This sequence joins TRBV9 and TRBJ2-7. The CDR3 is 14 residues long. The germline V gene has CDR1 SGDLS and CDR2 YYNGEE. The CDR3: CASSVQGSSYEQYF.

V is TRBV20-1 and J is TRBJ2-4; as DNA is missing, the TRBD2 call by TCRdb cannot be tested. Germline CDR1 reads DFQATT; CDR2 reads SNEGSKA (reference sequence). The CDR3 is made up of 15 amino acids. This CDR3 reads CSADDKSGPRDIQYF.

V is TRBV20-1 and J is TRBJ2-1; no DNA is available, so the TRBD2 call from TCRdb remains unchecked. The CDR3 runs to 13 residues. Germline V lookup: CDR1 DFQATT, CDR2 SNEGSKA (reference sequence). CDR3: CSAIREDLNEQFF.

The rearrangement joins TRBV5-1 to TRBJ2-7; TCRdb's D call, TRBD2, is unchecked because there is no DNA. Germline V CDR1 and CDR2: SGHRS, YFSETQ. The CDR3 contains 12 residues. CDR3: CASILSRDEQYF.

This chain uses TRBV11-3 with TRBJ2-5. Per germline, CDR1 SGHNT and CDR2 YENEEA. The CDR3 has 13 residues. The CDR3 protein is CASSLGLMKTQYF.

The V call is TRBV7-9, the J call TRBJ2-7; checking the TCRdb D call of TRBD1 is not possible without DNA. CDR1 and CDR2 from the germline V gene are SEHNR and FQNEAQ (reference sequence). The CDR3 covers 16 residues. The CDR3 region is CASSPPGTGGNYEQYF.

This rearrangement joins TRBV7-8 to TRBJ1-5; TCRdb's D gene call, TRBD1, goes unchecked for lack of DNA. In germline, CDR1 is SGHVS, CDR2 FQNEAQ. The CDR3 extends over 16 amino acids. This CDR3 is CASSLDRPGADQPQHF.

V usage is TRBV18 and J usage is TRBJ2-3; as DNA is missing, the TRBD1 call by TCRdb cannot be tested. Germline V gene sequence: CDR1 KGHSH, CDR2 LQKENI. CDR3 length: 15 amino acids. The CDR3: CASSRSTGGTDTQYF.

The rearrangement joins TRBV20-1 to TRBJ2-7. Germline V gene data show CDR1 as DFQATT and CDR2 as SNEGSKA (reference sequence). The CDR3 length is 14 residues. The CDR3 sequence: CSATNLGRSYEQYF.

The chain carries TRBV5-6 and TRBJ1-1; without DNA, the TCRdb call of TRBD1 cannot be checked. The CDR3 length is 13 residues. Germline CDR1 is SGHDT and CDR2 is YYEEEE. CDR3 sequence reads: CASSLWGRTEAFF.

J is TRBJ1-2 and V is TRBV25-1; TCRdb's assignment of TRBD1 cannot be checked, as there is no DNA. There are 14 residues in the CDR3. The germline CDR1 and CDR2 sequences are MGHDK and SYGVNS. This chain's CDR3 is CASRNSGQGGGYTF.

The chain has TRBV5-1 and TRBJ2-2; the D call from TCRdb, TRBD1, cannot be confirmed without DNA. CDR3 length: 16 residues. Germline V gene data show CDR1 as SGHRS and CDR2 as YFSETQ. This chain's CDR3 is CASSLMPGGRTGELFF. Full variable domain (rest looked up from reference TRBV5-1 and TRBJ2-2): KAGVTQTPRYLIKTRGQQVTLSCSPISGHRSVSWYQQTPGQGLQFLFEYFSETQRNKGNFPGRFSGRQFSNSRSEMNVSTLELGDSALYLCASSLMPGGRTGELFFGEGSRLTVL.

The V call is TRBV5-1, the J call TRBJ2-3. CDR3 length: 13 residues. Germline V gene lookup returns CDR1 SGHRS and CDR2 YFSETQ. CDR3 loop: CASSQRSTDTQYF.

This rearrangement joins TRBV7-9 to TRBJ2-1; TCRdb lists TRBD2, though no DNA is available to test this call. CDR1 SEHNR and CDR2 FQNEAQ come from the germline V gene (reference sequence). CDR3 length equals 13 residues. The CDR3 spells CASSSVRDWEQFF.